This TCR beta chain originates from a study of shared clonotypes between healthy human individuals. Notes on the study in general: As a rule, naive subsets had a larger estimated richness than memory subsets. It was anticipated that sequencing depth would influence how many clonotypes donors shared.

In the naive CD8 group, cells lacked CD45RO and were positively selected for CCR7, so terminally differentiated effector memory CD45RA+ cells were left out. Clones were sequenced by immunoSEQ multiplex PCR, and TCRdb holds only the in-frame ones, with some missing. Here the sample spans 650,000 to 800,000 clones, 92% being singletons. In the case of this clone: No antigen is known for it.

V shed 5 bases and J shed 5 bases, with 12 bases lying between them. The CDR3 runs to 13 residues. In germline, CDR1 is SNHLY, CDR2 FYNNEI. This chain links TRBV2 with TRBJ2-5; no clear D. The receptor was isolated from a man younger than 40 in good health. Sequenced material: naive CD8+ T cells sorted from blood. The CDR3 reads CASSPKHGETQYF. CDR3 nucleotide sequence: TGTGCCAGCAGTCCGAAACACGGGGAGACCCAGTACTTC.